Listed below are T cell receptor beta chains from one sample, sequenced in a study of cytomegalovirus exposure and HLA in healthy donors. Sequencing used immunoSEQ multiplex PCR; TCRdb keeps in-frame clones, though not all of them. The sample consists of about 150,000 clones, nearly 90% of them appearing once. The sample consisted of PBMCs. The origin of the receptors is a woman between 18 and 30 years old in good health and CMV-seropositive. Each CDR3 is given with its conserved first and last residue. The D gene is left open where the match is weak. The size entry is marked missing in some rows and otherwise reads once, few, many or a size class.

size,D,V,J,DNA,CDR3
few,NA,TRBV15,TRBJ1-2,TGTGCCACCAGCATTCCTGAGACAGGCTATGGCTACACCTTC,CATSIPETGYGYTF
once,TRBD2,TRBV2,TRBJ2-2,TGTGCCAGCAGTGAAGCTTCGGGGACTAGCGGGGGGGCTGGCGGGGAGCTGTTTTTT,CASSEASGTSGGAGGELFF
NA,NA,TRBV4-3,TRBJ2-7,TGCGCCAGCAGCCAAGATAGTATCTCCTACGAGCAGTACTTC,CASSQDSISYEQYF
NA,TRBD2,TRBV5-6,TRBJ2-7,TGTGCCAGCAGCCCCGGGGGGAGCTACGAGCAGTACTTC,CASSPGGSYEQYF
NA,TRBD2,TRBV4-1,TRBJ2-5,TGCGCCAGCAGCCAAGAAAGCGGGGTCTTTCGGGAGACCCAGTACTTC,CASSQESGVFRETQYF
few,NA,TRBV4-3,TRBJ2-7,TGCGCCAGCAGCCAACGCGGTTATTCCTACGAGCAGTACTTC,CASSQRGYSYEQYF
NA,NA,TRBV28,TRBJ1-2,TGTGCCAGCAGTATGCCGGGGGACTACTATGGCTACACCTTC,CASSMPGDYYGYTF
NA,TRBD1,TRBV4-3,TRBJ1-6,TGCGCCAGCAGCCAAGATCTGAGACAGGGCGGATCACCCCTCCACTTT,CASSQDLRQGGSPLHF
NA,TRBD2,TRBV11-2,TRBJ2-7,TGTGCCAGCAGATATACTAGCGGGGTCTCCTACGAGCAGTACTTC,CASRYTSGVSYEQYF
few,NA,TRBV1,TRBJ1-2,TGCACCAGCAGCCAAGAAAACAGGTCGTTCTATGGCTACACCTTC,CTSSQENRSFYGYTF
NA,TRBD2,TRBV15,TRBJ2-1,TGTGCCACCAGCAGACTTGCATTTTTAGCGGGGGGTGATAATGAGCAGTTCTTC,CATSRLAFLAGGDNEQFF
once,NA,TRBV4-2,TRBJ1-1,TGTGCCAGCAGCCAAGTAGGGGAAACACCCGAAGCTTTCTTT,CASSQVGETPEAFF
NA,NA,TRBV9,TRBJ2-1,TGTGCCAGCAGCGTAGGGGGGGAAGATGAGCAGTTCTTC,CASSVGGEDEQFF
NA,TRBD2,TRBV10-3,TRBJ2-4,TGTGCCATCAGTGAGACTAGCGGGGGACTTCTAGCCAAAAACATTCAGTACTTC,CAISETSGGLLAKNIQYF
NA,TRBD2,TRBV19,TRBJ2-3,TGTGCCAGTAGTATATTGCGGCCGGGAGGCCGGGATACGCAGTATTTT,CASSILRPGGRDTQYF
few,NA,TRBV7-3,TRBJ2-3,TGTGCCAGCAGCTTCACTGCGGCCCCGGATACGCAGTATTTT,CASSFTAAPDTQYF
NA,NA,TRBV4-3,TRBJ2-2,TGCGCCAGCAGCCTCCGAAGCGGGGGGGAGCTGTTTTTT,CASSLRSGGELFF
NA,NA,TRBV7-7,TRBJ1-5,TGTGCCAGCAGCCCCTATCCAGGGAAGTCTTATAGCAATCAGCCCCAGCATTTT,CASSPYPGKSYSNQPQHF
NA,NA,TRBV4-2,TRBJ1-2,TGTGCCAGCAGCCAACATCCGGGGTTAGAGTATGGCTACACCTTC,CASSQHPGLEYGYTF
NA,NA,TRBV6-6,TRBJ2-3,TGTGCCAGCAGTTACTCGGGACAAGGGGAATTCTATTTT,CASSYSGQGEFYF
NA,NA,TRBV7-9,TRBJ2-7,TGTGCCAGCAGCTCCTACGTCGGGGAGCAGTACTTC,CASSSYVGEQYF
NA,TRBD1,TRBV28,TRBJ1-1,TGTGCCAGCAGCATGACAGGGGGCCGGATGAACACTGAAGCTTTCTTT,CASSMTGGRMNTEAFF
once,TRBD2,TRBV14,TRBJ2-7,TGTGCCAGCAGCCCAACTAGCGCCCGCCCCTACGAGCAGTACTTC,CASSPTSARPYEQYF
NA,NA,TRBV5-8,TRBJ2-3,TGTGCCAGCAGACAGACAGATAACACAGATACGCAGTATTTT,CASRQTDNTDTQYF
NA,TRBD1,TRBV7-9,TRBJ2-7,TGTGCCAGCAGCTTCGACAGGGCCTACGAGCAGTACTTC,CASSFDRAYEQYF
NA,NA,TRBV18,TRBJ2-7,TGTGCCAGCTCACCACCAGAATGGCAGGCGTACTACGAGCAGTACTTC,CASSPPEWQAYYEQYF
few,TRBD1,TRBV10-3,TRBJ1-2,TGTGCCATCAGTGTAGGGACAGCGATCTATGGCTACACCTTC,CAISVGTAIYGYTF
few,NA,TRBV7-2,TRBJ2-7,TGTGCCAGCAGCCCCTCTCGTTTCGAGCAGTACTTC,CASSPSRFEQYF
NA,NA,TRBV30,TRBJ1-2,TGTGCCTGGAGTGGCCGCAAACAGCCCTATGGCTACACCTTC,CAWSGRKQPYGYTF
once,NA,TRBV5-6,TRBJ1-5,TGTGCCAGCAGCTTGTCAGGGAGGGGTCAGCCCCAGCATTTT,CASSLSGRGQPQHF
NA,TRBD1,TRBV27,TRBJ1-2,TGTGCCAGCAGTTTAGGGACAGGGGGCGGCTACACCTTC,CASSLGTGGGYTF
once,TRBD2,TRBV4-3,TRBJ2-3,TGCGCCAGCAGCCAAGACAAAGGTGGACTAGCGGGGGAGAGTTACGAGTCAGATACGCAGTATTTT,CASSQDKGGLAGESYESDTQYF
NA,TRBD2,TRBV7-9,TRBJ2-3,TGTGCCAGCAGCGGGGGGGTTACGCAGTATTTT,CASSGGVTQYF
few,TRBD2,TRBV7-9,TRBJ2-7,TGTGCCAGCAGCTTCGGACTAGAATGGGACGAGCAGTACTTC,CASSFGLEWDEQYF
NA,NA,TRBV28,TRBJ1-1,TGTGCCAGCAGCCCAGGGAGTCTGGGGGCGACTGAAGCTTTCTTT,CASSPGSLGATEAFF
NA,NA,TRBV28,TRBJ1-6,TGTGCCAGTGGATCAGGGGTAAGGTCACCCCTCCACTTT,CASGSGVRSPLHF
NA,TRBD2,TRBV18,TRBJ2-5,TGTGCCAGCTCACCCTATACTAGCGGGGGCCAAGAGACCCAGTACTTC,CASSPYTSGGQETQYF
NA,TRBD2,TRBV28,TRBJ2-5,TGTGCCAGCAGTTTACGCGGGGCGGGGGGGCTCCCATGGGAGACCCAGTACTTC,CASSLRGAGGLPWETQYF
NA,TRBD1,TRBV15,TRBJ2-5,TGTGCCACCAGCAGAGATCGGACAGGGAAGAAGACCCAGTACTTC,CATSRDRTGKKTQYF
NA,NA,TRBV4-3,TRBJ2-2,TGCGCCAGCAGCCAAGATAGCAGGGCCACCGGGGAGCTGTTTTTT,CASSQDSRATGELFF
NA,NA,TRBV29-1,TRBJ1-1,TGCAGCGTTAAGGAGACTGAAGCTTTCTTT,CSVKETEAFF
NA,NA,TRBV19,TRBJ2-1,TGTGCCAGTCAGGATACATACAATGAGCAGTTCTTC,CASQDTYNEQFF
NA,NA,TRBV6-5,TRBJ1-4,TGTGCCAGCAGTTACGCAGCAACTAATGAAAAACTGTTTTTT,CASSYAATNEKLFF
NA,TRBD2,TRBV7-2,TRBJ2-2,TGTGCCAGCAGCTTAATAGTCGTGGGACTAGCCCACACCGGGGAGCTGTTTTTT,CASSLIVVGLAHTGELFF
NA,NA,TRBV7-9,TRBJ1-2,TGTGCCAGCAGTGACAGACTCTACACCTTC,CASSDRLYTF
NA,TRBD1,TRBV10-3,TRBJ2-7,TGTGCCATCAGCTTCGGACAGGGGAGCGAGCAGTACTTC,CAISFGQGSEQYF
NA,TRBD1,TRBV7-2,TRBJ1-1,TGTGCCAGCAGCCTTGACAGGGGCTTTACTGAAGCTTTCTTT,CASSLDRGFTEAFF
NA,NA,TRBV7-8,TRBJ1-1,TGTGCCAGCAGCTTAGACGCGGGGGGCATAGTCACTGAAGCTTTCTTT,CASSLDAGGIVTEAFF
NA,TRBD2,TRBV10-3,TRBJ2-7,TGTGCCATCAGTGAGTCGAGGCGGGGGGCAACGCCTGACGAGCAGTACTTC,CAISESRRGATPDEQYF
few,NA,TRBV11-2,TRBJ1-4,TGTGCCAGCAGCCCGGGGCAGGGGTTCGAAAAACTGTTTTTT,CASSPGQGFEKLFF
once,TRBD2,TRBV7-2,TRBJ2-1,TGTGCCAGCAGCTTAGTAGCGGGGGGTACATACAATGAGCAGTTCTTC,CASSLVAGGTYNEQFF
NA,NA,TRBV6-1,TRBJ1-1,TGTGCCAGCAAGTCCAGGGCACCGAACACTGAAGCTTTCTTT,CASKSRAPNTEAFF